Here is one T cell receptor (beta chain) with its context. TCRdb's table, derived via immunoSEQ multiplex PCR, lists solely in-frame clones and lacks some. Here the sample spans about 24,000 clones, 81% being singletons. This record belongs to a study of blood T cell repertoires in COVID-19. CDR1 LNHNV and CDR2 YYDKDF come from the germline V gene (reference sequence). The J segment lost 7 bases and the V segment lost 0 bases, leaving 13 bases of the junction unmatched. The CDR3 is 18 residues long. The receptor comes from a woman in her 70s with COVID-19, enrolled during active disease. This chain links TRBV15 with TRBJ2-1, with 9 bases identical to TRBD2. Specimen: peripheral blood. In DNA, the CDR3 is TGTGCCACCAGCAGAGATCAGACGAGCGGGAGGCCCCATAATGAGCAGTTCTTC. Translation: CATSRDQTSGRPHNEQFF.